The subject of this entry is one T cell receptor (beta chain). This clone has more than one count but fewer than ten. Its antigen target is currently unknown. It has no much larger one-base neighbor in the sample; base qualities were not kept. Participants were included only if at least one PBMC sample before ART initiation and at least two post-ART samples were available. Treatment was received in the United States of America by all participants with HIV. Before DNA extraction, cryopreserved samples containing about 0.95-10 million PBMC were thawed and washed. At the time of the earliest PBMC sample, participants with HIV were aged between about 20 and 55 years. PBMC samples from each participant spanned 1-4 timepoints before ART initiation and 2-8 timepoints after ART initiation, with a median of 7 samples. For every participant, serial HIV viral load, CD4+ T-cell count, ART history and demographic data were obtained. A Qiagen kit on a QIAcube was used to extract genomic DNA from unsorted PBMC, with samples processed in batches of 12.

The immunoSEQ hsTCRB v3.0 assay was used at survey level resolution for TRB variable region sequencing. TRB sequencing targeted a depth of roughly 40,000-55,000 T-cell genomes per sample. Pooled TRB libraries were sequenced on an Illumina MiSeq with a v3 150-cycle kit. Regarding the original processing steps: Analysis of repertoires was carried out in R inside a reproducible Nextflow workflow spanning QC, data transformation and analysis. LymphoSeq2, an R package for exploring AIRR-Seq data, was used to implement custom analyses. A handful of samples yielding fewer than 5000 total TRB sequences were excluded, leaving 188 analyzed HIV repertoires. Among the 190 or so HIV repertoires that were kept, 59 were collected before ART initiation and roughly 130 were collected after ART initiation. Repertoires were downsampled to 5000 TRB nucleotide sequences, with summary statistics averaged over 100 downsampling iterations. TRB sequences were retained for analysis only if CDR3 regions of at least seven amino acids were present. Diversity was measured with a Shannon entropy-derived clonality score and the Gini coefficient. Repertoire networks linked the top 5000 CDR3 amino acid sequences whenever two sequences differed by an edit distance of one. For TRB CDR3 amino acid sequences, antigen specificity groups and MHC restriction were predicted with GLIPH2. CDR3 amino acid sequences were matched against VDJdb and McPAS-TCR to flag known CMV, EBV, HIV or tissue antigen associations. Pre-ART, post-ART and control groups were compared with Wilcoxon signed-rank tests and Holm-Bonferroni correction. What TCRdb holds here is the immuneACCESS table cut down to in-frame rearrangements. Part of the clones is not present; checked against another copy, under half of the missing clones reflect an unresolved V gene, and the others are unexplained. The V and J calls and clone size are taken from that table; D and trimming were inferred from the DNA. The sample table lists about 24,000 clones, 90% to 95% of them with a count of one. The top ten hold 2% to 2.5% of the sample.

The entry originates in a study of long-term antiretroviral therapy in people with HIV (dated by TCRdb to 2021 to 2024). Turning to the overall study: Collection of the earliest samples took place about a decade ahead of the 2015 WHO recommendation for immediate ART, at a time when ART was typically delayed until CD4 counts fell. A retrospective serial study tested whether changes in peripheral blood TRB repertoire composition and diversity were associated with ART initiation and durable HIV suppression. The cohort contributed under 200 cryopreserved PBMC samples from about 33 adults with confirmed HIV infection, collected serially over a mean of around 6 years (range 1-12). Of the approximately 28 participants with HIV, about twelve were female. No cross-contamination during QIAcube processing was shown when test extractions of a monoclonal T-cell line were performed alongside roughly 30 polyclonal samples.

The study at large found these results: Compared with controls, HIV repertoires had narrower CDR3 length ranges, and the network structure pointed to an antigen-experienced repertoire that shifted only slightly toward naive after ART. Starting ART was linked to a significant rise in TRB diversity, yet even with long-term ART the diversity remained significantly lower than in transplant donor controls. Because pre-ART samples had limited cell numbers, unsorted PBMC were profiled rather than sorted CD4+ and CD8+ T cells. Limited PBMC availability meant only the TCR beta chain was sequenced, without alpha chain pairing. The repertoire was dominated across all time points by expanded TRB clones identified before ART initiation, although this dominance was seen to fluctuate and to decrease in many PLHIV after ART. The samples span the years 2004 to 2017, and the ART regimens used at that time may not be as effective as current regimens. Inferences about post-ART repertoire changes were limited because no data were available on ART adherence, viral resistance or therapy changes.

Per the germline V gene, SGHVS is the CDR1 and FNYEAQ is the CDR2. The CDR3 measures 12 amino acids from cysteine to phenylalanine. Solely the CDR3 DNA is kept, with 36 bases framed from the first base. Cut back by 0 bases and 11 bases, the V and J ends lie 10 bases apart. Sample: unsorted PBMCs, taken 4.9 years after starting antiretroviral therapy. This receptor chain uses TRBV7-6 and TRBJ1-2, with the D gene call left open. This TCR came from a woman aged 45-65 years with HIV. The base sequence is TGTGCCAGCAGCTTAGCGGCCGGATCTTACACCTTC. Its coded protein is CASSLAAGSYTF. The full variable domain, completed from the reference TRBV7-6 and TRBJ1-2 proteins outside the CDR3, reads GAGVSQSPRYKVTKRGQDVALRCDPISGHVSLYWYRQALGQGPEFLTYFNYEAQQDKSGLPNDRFSAERPEGSISTLTIQRTEQRDSAMYRCASSLAAGSYTFGSGTRLTVV.